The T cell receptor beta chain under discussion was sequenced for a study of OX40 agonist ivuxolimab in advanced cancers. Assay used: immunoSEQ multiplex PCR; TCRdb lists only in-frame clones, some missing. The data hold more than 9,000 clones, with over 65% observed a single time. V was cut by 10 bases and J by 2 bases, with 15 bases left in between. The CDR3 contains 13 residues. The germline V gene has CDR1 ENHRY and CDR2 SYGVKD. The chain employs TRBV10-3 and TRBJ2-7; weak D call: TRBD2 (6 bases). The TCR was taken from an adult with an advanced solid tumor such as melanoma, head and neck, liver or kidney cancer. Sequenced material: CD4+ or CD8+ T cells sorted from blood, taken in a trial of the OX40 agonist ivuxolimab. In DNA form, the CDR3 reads TGTGCCAGAAGTGGGGGGTACCCCTACGAGCAGTACTTC. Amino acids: CARSGGYPYEQYF.